This TCR beta chain derives from a study of blood T cell repertoires in COVID-19. Study details: T cells, B-cell-depleted T cells, or PBMCs supplied cDNA or gDNA.

Methods used by the authors: Reference gene primer amplification gave estimated nucleated cell counts. TCRdb's copy holds only in-frame clones and misses some; the assay was immunoSEQ multiplex PCR. That table gives V, J and clone size, and the DNA gave D and trimming. Here the sample spans about 190,000 clones, less than 80% being singletons. CDR3 length: 11 amino acids. CDR1 is GTSNPN, CDR2 SVGIG, per germline (reference sequence). Trimming removed 0 bases at V and 7 bases at J, with 6 bases between. The J gene is TRBJ2-5, the V gene TRBV30; D call uncertain. The receptor's source is a man between 45 and 60 years old who had recovered from COVID-19. Sequencing was done on a sample of peripheral blood. The CDR3 DNA reads TGTGCCTGGAGTGTCCTCGGGACCCAGTACTTC. This codes for CAWSVLGTQYF.